A single sample gave rise to the 13 T cell receptor beta chains below, sequenced in a study of blood T cell repertoires in COVID-19. Only in-frame clones appear in the TCRdb table, and some are missing; sequencing was by immunoSEQ multiplex PCR. The repertoire consists of 150,000 to 200,000 clones, with 70% to 90% occurring once and the leading ten covering roughly a fifth. Specimen: peripheral blood. These receptor sequences come from a man in his sixties with active or convalescent COVID-19.

This clone was recorded a few times. The chain has TRBV7-9 and TRBJ1-3, with a possible D match to TRBD1 (5 bases). Germline V gene lookup returns CDR1 SEHNR and CDR2 FQNEAQ (reference sequence). The CDR3 is 14 residues long. V was clipped by 5 bases and J by 0 bases, with 8 bases between them. CDR3 in DNA: TGTGCCAGCAGCCAGACAGACTCTGGAAACACCATATATTTT. It encodes CASSQTDSGNTIYF.

The rearrangement joins TRBV18 to TRBJ2-5, with 10 bases identical to TRBD2. J gave up 4 bases and V 3 bases, and 17 bases lay outside the gene matches. Looked up from germline, CDR1 is KGHSH and CDR2 is LQKENI. This CDR3 is built from 19 residues. The CDR3 loop reads CASSPWTSGLGDIRETQYF. CDR3 nucleotides: TGTGCCAGCTCACCCTGGACTAGCGGCCTCGGTGATATACGAGAGACCCAGTACTTC.

The CDR3 nucleotides read TGTGCCAGCACGACAGGGGCGGTCGAGACCCAGTACTTC. As protein: CASTTGAVETQYF. The chain employs TRBV7-8 and TRBJ2-5; TRBD1 aligns across 8 bases. CDR1 SGHVS and CDR2 FQNEAQ come from the germline V gene. J lost 5 bases, V lost 7 bases, and 6 bases had no gene match. CDR3 length: 13 amino acids.

V gene TRBV18 combines with J gene TRBJ2-1; D not resolved. Trimming left V 0 bases short and J 12 bases short, with 18 bases between. The CDR3 runs to 15 residues. The germline gives CDR1 KGHSH, CDR2 LQKENI. CDR3 region: CASSPPGSAQSLQFF. In DNA form, the CDR3 reads TGTGCCAGCTCACCACCGGGCAGTGCACAGAGTTTGCAGTTCTTC.

The J gene is TRBJ2-7, the V gene TRBV10-3; maybe TRBD2 (6 bases). The CDR3 is 11 amino acids. Germline V gene lookup returns CDR1 ENHRY and CDR2 SYGVKD. Trimming stripped 10 bases from V and 5 bases from J, with 12 bases between. CDR3 in DNA: TGTGCCAATAGCCGGGGGAACGAGCAGTACTTC. It yields the protein CANSRGNEQYF.

This clone was seen a few times. The gene calls are TRBV21-1 and TRBJ1-3; TRBD1 is the table's D call, not checked against the DNA. TRBV21-1 is noted as a pseudogene. The CDR3 extends over 15 amino acids. The CDR3: CASSLRGLPGNTIYF. The DNA for the CDR3 is TGTGCCAGCAGCCTTAGGGGGCTCCCTGGAAACACCATATATTTT.

This clone was picked up one time. The chain has TRBV20-1 and TRBJ2-1; 7 bases map to TRBD2. Germline V CDR1 and CDR2: DFQATT, SNEGSKA (reference sequence). The CDR3 totals 14 residues. The V and J ends lost 3 bases and 4 bases, in that order; junction bases with no gene match: 6. Here the CDR3 reads CSASWLADYNEQFF. CDR3 bases: TGCAGTGCTAGTTGGCTAGCGGATTACAATGAGCAGTTCTTC.

This chain connects TRBV18 to TRBJ1-2, with D hard to call. V lost 2 bases and J 9 bases, leaving 16 bases between the germline ends. The CDR3 is 14 residues long. Germline CDR1 and CDR2: KGHSH and LQKENI. In DNA, the CDR3 is TGTGCCAGCTCACCAGTCGTAGCCGGAGGTCGCTACACCTTC. Translation gives CASSPVVAGGRYTF.

V is TRBV12-3 or TRBV12-4 and J is TRBJ2-2; tentative D call: TRBD2 (6 bases). This CDR3 has 13 amino acids. Between the trimmed V and J ends, which lost 3 bases and 6 bases, there was a span of 8 bases. CDR3 in DNA: TGTGCCAGCAGTTTCAGGGAGGCCGGGGAGCTGTTTTTT. It specifies CASSFREAGELFF.

This clone was counted once. The rearrangement uses TRBV7-9 and TRBJ1-5, with a weak D call TRBD1 (5 bases). The germline V and J ends were trimmed by 4 bases and 4 bases, with 20 bases remaining between them. This CDR3 contains 17 residues. CDR1 SEHNR and CDR2 FQNEAQ come from the germline V gene (reference sequence). The CDR3 loop reads CASSSWAGGDGNQPQHF. Written as DNA, the CDR3 is TGTGCCAGCAGCTCGTGGGCGGGGGGGGACGGTAATCAGCCCCAGCATTTT.

J is TRBJ1-2 and V is TRBV7-9; perhaps TRBD1 as D (6 bases). V lost 0 bases and J 5 bases, leaving 13 bases between the germline ends. This CDR3 contains 15 residues. The germline CDR1 and CDR2 sequences are SEHNR and FQNEAQ (reference sequence). This chain's CDR3 is CASSLALTGIYGYTF. The CDR3 region has the DNA TGTGCCAGCAGCTTAGCCCTAACAGGGATTTATGGCTACACCTTC.

The rearrangement links TRBV20-1 to TRBJ1-5; D is unresolved. This CDR3 is built from 14 residues. CDR1 DFQATT and CDR2 SNEGSKA come from the germline V gene (reference sequence). V was shortened by 3 bases and J by 6 bases, with 15 bases between the two germline ends. As DNA, the CDR3 is TGCAGTGCTAGTCACCGGGGTACGGTTCAGCCCCAGCATTTT. Amino acids: CSASHRGTVQPQHF.

This chain uses TRBV11-2 with TRBJ2-2, with D unclear. Germline CDR1 SGHAT, CDR2 FQNNGV. V was clipped by 0 bases and J by 4 bases, with 6 bases between them. The CDR3 length is 14 residues. DNA for the CDR3: TGTGCCAGCAGCTTAGAAGCTAGCACCGGGGAGCTGTTTTTT. It is translated as CASSLEASTGELFF.